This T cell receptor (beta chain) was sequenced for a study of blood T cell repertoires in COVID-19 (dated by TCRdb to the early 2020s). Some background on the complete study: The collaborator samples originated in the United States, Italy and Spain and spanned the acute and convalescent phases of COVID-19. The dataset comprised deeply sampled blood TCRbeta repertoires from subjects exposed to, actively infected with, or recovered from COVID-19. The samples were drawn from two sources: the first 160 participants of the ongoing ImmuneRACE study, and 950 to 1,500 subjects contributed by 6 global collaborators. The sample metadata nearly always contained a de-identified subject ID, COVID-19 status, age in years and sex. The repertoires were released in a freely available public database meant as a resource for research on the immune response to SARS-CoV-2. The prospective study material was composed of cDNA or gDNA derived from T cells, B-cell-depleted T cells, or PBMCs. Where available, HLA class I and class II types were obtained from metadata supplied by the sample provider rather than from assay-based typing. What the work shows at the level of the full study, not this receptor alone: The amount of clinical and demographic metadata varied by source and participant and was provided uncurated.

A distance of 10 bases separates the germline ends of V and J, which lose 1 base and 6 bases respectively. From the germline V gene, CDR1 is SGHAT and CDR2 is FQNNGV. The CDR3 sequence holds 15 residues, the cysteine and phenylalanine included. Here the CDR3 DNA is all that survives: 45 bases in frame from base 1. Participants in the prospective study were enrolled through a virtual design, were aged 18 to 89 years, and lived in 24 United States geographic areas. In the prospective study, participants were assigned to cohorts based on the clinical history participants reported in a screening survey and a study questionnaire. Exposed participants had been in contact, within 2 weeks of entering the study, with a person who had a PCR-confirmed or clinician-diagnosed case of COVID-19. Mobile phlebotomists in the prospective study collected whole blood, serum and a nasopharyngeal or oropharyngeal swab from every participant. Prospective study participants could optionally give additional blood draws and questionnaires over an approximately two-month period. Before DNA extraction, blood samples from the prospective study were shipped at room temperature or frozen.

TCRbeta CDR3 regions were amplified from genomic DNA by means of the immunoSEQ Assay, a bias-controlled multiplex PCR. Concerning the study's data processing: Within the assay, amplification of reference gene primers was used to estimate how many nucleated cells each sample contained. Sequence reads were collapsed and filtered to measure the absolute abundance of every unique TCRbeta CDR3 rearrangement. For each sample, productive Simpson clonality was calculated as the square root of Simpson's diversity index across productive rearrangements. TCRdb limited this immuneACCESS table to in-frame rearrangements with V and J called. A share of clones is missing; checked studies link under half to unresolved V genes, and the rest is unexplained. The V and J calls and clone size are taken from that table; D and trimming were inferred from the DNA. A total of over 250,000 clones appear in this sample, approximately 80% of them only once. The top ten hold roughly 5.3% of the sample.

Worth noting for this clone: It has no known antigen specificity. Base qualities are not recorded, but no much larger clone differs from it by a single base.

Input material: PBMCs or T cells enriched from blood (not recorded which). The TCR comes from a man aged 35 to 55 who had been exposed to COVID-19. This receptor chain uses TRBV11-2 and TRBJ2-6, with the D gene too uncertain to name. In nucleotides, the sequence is TGTGCCAGCAGCTTAGCCTCCGGTTCGGCCAACGTCCTGACTTTC. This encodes CASSLASGSANVLTF. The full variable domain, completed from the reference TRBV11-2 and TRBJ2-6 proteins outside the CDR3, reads EAGVAQSPRYKIIEKRQSVAFWCNPISGHATLYWYQQILGQGPKLLIQFQNNGVVDDSQLPKDRFSAERLKGVDSTLKIQPAKLEDSAVYLCASSLASGSANVLTFGAGSRLTVL.